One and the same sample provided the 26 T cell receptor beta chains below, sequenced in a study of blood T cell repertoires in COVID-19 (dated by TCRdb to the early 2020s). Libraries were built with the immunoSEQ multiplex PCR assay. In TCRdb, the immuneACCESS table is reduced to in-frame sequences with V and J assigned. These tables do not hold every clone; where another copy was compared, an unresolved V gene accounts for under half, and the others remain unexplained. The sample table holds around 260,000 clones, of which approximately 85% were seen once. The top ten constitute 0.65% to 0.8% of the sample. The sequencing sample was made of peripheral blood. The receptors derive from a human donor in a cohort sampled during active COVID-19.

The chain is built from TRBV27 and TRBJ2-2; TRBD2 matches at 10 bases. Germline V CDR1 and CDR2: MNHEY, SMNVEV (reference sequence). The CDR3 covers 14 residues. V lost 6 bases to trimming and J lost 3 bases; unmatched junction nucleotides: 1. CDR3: CASRTSGYTGELFF. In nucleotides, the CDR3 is TGTGCCAGCAGGACTAGCGGGTACACCGGGGAGCTGTTTTTT.

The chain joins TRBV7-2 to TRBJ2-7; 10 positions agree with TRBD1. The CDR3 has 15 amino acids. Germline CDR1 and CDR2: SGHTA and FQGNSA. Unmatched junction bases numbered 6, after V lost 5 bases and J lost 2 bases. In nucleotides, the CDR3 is TGTGCCAGCAGCCCATGGGGACAGGGGCCCTACGAGCAGTACTTC. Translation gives CASSPWGQGPYEQYF. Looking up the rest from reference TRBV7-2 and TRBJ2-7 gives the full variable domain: GAGVSQSPSNKVTEKGKDVELRCDPISGHTALYWYRQSLGQGLEFLIYFQGNSAPDKSGLPSDRFSAERTGGSVSTLTIQRTQQEDSAVYLCASSPWGQGPYEQYFGPGTRLTVT.

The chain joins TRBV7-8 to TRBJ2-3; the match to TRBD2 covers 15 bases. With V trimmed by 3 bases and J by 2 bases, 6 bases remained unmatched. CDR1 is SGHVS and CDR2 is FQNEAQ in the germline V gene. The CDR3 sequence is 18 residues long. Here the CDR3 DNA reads TGTGCCAGCAGCTTTGGGACTAGCGGGGGGAAATACACAGATACGCAGTATTTT. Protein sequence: CASSFGTSGGKYTDTQYF.

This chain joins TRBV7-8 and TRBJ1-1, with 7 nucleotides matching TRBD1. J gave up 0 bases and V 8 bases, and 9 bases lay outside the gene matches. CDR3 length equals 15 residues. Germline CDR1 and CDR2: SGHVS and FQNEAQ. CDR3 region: CASLPRGTMNTEAFF. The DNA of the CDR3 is TGTGCCAGCCTTCCCAGGGGGACCATGAACACTGAAGCTTTCTTT. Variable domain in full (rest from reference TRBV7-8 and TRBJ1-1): GAGVSQSPRYKVAKRGQDVALRCDPISGHVSLFWYQQALGQGPEFLTYFQNEAQLDKSGLPSDRFFAERPEGSVSTLKIQRTQQEDSAVYLCASLPRGTMNTEAFFGQGTRLTVV.

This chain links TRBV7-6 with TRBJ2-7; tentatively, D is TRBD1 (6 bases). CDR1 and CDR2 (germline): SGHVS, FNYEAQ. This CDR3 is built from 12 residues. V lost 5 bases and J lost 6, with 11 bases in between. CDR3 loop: CASSGRRGEQYF. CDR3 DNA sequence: TGTGCCAGCAGCGGACGCAGGGGCGAGCAGTACTTC.

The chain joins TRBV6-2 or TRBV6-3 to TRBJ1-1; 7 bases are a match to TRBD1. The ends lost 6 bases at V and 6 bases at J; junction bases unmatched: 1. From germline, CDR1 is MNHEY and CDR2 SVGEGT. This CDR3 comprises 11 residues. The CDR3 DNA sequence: TGTGCCAGCAGCCAGGGGGCTGAAGCTTTCTTT. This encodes CASSQGAEAFF.

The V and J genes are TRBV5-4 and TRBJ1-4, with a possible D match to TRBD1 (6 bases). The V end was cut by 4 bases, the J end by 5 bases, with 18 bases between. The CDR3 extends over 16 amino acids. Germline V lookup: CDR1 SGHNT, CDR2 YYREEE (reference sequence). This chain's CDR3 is CASSQRVDTGNEKLFF. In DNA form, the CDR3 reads TGTGCCAGCAGCCAAAGGGTGGACACAGGGAATGAAAAACTGTTTTTT.

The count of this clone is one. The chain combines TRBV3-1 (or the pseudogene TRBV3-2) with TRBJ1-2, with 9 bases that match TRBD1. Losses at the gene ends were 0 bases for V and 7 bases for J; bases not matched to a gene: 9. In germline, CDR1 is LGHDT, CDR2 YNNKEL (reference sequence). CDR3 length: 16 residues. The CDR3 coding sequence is TGTGCCAGCAGCCAAGATCTCCGGGGACAGGGCTTTGGCTACACCTTC. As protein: CASSQDLRGQGFGYTF.

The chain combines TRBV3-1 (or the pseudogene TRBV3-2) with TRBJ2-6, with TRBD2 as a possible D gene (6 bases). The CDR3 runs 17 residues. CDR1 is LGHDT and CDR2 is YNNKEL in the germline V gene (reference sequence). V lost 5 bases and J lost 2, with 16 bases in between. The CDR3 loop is CASSRVGGEAGANVLTF. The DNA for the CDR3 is TGTGCCAGCAGCAGGGTGGGGGGAGAGGCTGGGGCCAACGTCCTGACTTTC.

The CDR3 loop reads CAVGGGPSDGYTF. As DNA, the CDR3 is TGTGCCGTGGGAGGGGGACCTTCCGATGGCTACACCTTC. The chain links TRBV27 to TRBJ1-2; possibly TRBD1 for D (6 bases). This CDR3 has 13 amino acids. CDR1 is MNHEY and CDR2 is SMNVEV in the germline V gene (reference sequence). V dropped 11 bases and J dropped 6 bases, with 19 bases sitting between them.

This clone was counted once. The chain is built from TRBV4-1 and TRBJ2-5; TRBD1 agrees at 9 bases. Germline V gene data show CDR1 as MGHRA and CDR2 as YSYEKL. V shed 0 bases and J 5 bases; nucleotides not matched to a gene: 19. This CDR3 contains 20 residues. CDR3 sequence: CASSQEGMGQGNPLLETQYF. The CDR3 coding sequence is TGCGCCAGCAGCCAAGAAGGAATGGGACAGGGTAATCCCCTACTGGAGACCCAGTACTTC.

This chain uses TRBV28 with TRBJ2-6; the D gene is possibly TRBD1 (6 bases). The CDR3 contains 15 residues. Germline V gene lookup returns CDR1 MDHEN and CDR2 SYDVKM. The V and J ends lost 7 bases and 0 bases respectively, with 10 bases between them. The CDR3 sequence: CASKDRSSGANVLTF. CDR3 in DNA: TGTGCCAGCAAAGACAGGAGCTCTGGGGCCAACGTCCTGACTTTC.

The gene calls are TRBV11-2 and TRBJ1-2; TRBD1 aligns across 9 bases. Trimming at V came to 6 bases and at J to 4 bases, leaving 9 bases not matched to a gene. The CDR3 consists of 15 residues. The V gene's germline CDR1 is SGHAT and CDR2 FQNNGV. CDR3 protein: CASSSQGAPSYGYTF. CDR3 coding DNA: TGTGCCAGCAGTTCACAGGGGGCGCCGAGCTATGGCTACACCTTC.

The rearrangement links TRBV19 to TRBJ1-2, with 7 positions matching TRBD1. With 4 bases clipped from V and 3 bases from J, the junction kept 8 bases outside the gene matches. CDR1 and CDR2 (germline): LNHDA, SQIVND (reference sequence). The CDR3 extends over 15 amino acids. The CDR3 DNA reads TGTGCCAGTAGTAGGGACAGCCGATGGGACTATGGCTACACCTTC. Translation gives CASSRDSRWDYGYTF.

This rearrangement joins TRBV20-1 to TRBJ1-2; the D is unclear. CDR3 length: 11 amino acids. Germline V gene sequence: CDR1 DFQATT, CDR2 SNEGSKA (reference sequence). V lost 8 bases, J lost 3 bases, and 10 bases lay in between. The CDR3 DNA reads TGCAGTAGTTGGGAGGACTATGGCTACACCTTC. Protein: CSSWEDYGYTF.

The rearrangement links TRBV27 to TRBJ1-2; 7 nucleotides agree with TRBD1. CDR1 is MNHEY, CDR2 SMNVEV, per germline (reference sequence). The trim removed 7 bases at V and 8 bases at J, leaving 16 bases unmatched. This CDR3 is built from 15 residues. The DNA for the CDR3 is TGTGCCAGCACTTCAGACAGGGAAGAAGTAAGAGGCTACACCTTC. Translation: CASTSDREEVRGYTF.

CDR3 region: CASSTSRQATYEQYF. The CDR3 DNA reads TGTGCCAGCAGTACCTCCCGACAGGCCACCTACGAGCAGTACTTC. The rearrangement uses TRBV6-5 and TRBJ2-7, with D possibly matching TRBD1 (6 bases). CDR1 is MNHEY and CDR2 is SVGAGI in the germline V gene. This CDR3 has 15 residues. Trimming shortened V by 5 bases and J by 2 bases, and 16 bases separated the two germline ends.

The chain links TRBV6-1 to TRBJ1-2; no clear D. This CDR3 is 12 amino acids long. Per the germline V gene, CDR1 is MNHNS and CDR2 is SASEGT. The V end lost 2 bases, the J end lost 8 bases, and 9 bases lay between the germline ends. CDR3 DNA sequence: TGTGCCAGCAGTGAAAGACTTTGGGGCTACACCTTC. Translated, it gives CASSERLWGYTF.

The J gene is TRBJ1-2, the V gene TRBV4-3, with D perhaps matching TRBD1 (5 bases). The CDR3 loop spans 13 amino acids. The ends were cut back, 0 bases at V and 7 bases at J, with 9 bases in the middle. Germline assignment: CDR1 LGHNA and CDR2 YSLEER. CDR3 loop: CASSQDPGSGYTF. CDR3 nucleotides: TGCGCCAGCAGCCAAGATCCAGGGTCTGGCTACACCTTC.

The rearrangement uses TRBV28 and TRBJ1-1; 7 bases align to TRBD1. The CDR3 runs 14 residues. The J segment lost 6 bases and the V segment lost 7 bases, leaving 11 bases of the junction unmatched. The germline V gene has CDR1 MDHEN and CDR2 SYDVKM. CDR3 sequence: CASILQGTNAEAFF. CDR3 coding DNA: TGTGCCAGCATACTACAGGGGACGAATGCTGAAGCTTTCTTT.

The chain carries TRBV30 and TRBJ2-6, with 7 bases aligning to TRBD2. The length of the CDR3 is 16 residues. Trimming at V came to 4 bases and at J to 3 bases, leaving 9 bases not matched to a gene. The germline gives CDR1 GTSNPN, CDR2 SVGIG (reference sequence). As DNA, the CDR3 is TGTGCCTGGAACCACCGACTAGCTATTGGGGCCAACGTCCTGACTTTC. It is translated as CAWNHRLAIGANVLTF.

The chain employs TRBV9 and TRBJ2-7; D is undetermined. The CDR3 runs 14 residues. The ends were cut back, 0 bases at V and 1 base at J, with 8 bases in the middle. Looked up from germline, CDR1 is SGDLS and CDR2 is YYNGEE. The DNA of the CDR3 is TGTGCCAGCAGCGTAGGAGAGCTTTCCTACGAGCAGTACTTC. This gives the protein CASSVGELSYEQYF.

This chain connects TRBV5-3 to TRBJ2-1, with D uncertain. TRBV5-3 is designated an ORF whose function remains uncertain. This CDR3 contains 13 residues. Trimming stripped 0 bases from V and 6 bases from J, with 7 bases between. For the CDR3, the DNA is TGTGCCAGAAGCTTGGGGTTCAGCAATGAGCAGTTCTTC. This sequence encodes CARSLGFSNEQFF.

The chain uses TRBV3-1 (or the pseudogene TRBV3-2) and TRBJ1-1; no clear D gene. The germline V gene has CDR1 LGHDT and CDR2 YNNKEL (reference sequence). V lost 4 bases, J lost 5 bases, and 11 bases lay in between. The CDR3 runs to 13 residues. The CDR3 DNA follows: TGTGCCAGCAGCCCCGAGACGGGAACTGAAGCTTTCTTT. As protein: CASSPETGTEAFF.

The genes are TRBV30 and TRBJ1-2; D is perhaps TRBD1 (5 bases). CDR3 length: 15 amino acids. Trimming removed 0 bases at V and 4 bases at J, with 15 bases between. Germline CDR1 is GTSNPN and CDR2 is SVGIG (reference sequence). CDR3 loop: CAWSVRGLGSYGYTF. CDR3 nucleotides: TGTGCCTGGAGTGTTAGGGGCCTTGGTAGCTATGGCTACACCTTC.

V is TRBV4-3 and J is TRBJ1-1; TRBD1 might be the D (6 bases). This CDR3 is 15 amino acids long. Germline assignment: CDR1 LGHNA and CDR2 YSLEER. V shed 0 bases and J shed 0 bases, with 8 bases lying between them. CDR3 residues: CASSQDRGMNTEAFF. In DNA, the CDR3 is TGCGCCAGCAGCCAAGATAGGGGGATGAACACTGAAGCTTTCTTT.